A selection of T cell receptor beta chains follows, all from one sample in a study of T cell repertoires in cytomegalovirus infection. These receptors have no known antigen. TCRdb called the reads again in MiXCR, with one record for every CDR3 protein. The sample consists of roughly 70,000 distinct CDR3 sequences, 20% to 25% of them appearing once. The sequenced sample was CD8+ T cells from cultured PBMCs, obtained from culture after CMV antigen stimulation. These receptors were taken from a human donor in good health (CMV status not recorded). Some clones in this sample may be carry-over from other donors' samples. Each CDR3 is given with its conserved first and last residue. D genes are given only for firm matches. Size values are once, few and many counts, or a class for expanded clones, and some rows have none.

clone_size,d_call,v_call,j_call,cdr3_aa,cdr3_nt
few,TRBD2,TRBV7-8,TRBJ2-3,CASSLLAGGLNTQYF,TGTGCCAGCAGCTTACTAGCGGGGGGGCTAAATACGCAGTATTTT
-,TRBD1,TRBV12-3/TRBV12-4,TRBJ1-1,CASSTGGGNTEAFF,TGTGCCAGCAGTACAGGGGGCGGAAACACTGAAGCTTTCTTT
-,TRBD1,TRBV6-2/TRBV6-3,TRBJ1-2,CASSSDRAQANYGYTF,TGTGCCAGCAGCTCCGACAGGGCACAGGCCAACTATGGCTACACCTTC
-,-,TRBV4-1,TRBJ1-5,CASSQGVGLQPQHF,TGCGCCAGCAGCCAAGGGGTAGGTCTTCAGCCCCAGCATTTT
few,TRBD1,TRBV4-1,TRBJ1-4,CASSQVDRAHEKLFF,TGCGCCAGCAGCCAAGTCGACAGGGCACATGAAAAACTGTTTTTT
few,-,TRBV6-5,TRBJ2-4,CASSYSEDSNIQYF,TGTGCCAGCAGTTACTCGGAGGACTCAAACATTCAGTACTTC
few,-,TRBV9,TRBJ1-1,CASSVVNEAFF,TGTGCCAGCAGCGTAGTTAACGAAGCTTTCTTT
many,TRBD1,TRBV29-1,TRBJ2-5,CSVEDQGDRGPQETQYF,TGCAGCGTTGAAGATCAGGGAGACAGGGGGCCCCAAGAGACCCAGTACTTC
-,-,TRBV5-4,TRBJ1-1,CASSLEPLFPRIGEAFF,TGTGCCAGCAGCTTGGAGCCATTATTTCCCCGGATTGGTGAAGCTTTCTTT
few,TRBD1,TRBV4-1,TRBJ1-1,CASSPGQGGPEAFF,TGCGCCAGCAGCCCGGGACAGGGAGGGCCTGAAGCTTTCTTT